The clone carrying this TCR beta chain was recorded many times. V was clipped by 0 bases and J by 0 bases, with 6 bases between them. The length of the CDR3 is 16 residues. Germline V gene sequence: CDR1 LGHNA, CDR2 YNFKEQ. Next came a second PCR, run for about 6 to 11 cycles, which used a sample-barcoded 5' primer along with a J-beta primer mix. Unique molecular identifiers of 12 random nucleotides labeled each cDNA. TCRdb called the 5' RACE reads again in MiXCR, with one record for every CDR3 protein. The repertoire has some 670,000 distinct CDR3 sequences, approximately 52% of them found once; the top ten carry roughly 14%. The source of the sample is a study of blood T cells in healthy people across ages. Each sample yielded at least 6.5 million isolated PBMCs.

This chain connects TRBV4-2 to TRBJ2-6, with D unclear. The sequenced sample consisted of blood. This TCR derives from a woman aged 80 or older in good health. The CDR3 sequence: CASSQDLVSGANVLTF. The CDR3, as DNA: TGTGCCAGCAGCCAAGATCTGGTCTCTGGGGCCAACGTCCTGACTTTC.